Shown below are 9 T cell receptor beta chains from a single sample sequenced in a study of blood T cell repertoires in COVID-19. TCRdb keeps only in-frame clones here, not all; method: immunoSEQ multiplex PCR. Here the sample spans under 200,000 clones, 70% to 90% being singletons. Source material: PBMCs or T cells enriched from blood (not recorded which). These receptor sequences come from a woman under 30 who had recovered from COVID-19.

This clone has just one count. J is TRBJ1-3 and V is TRBV6-5, with D hard to call. Germline V gene sequence: CDR1 MNHEY, CDR2 SVGAGI. The length of the CDR3 is 15 residues. The V and J ends lost 0 bases and 0 bases respectively, with 6 bases between them. The CDR3 bases are TGTGCCAGCAGTTACTCGGCCAGCTCTGGAAACACCATATATTTT. Protein: CASSYSASSGNTIYF.

This chain joins TRBV9 and TRBJ2-3; TRBD2 is a possible D gene (6 bases). The V end was cut by 5 bases, the J end by 5 bases, with 15 bases between. The CDR3 contains 14 residues. Germline CDR1 and CDR2: SGDLS and YYNGEE. The CDR3 nucleotides are TGTGCCAGCAGTAACAGGAGGGCAATAGATACGCAGTATTTT. Protein sequence: CASSNRRAIDTQYF.

The chain combines TRBV6-2 or TRBV6-3 with TRBJ1-5; TRBD1 matches at 8 bases. CDR3 length: 17 amino acids. Trimming took 3 bases from V and 2 from J; bases not matched to a gene: 9. Per the germline V gene, CDR1 is MNHEY and CDR2 is SVGEGT. CDR3 coding DNA: TGTGCCAGCAGTTATTTCGGGCCGGGACAGGGCAATCAGCCCCAGCATTTT. It specifies CASSYFGPGQGNQPQHF.

V usage is TRBV6-6 and J usage is TRBJ1-5; 9 positions match TRBD1. CDR1 and CDR2 from the germline V gene are MNHNY and SVGAGI (reference sequence). The CDR3 is made up of 16 amino acids. V was clipped by 2 bases and J by 4 bases; unmatched bases: 6. The CDR3 reads CASSYARQGGNQPQHF. CDR3 DNA: TGTGCCAGCAGTTACGCCAGACAGGGGGGGAATCAGCCCCAGCATTTT.

The chain is built from TRBV7-2 and TRBJ2-1, with D perhaps TRBD2 (6 bases). CDR1 is SGHTA and CDR2 is FQGNSA in the germline V gene. CDR3 size: 17 residues. Trimming stripped 5 bases from V and 3 bases from J, with 20 bases between. Here the CDR3 DNA reads TGTGCCAGCAGCCTATCATCCGGGACTCTTAACTACAATGAGCAGTTCTTC. It codes for CASSLSSGTLNYNEQFF. Using reference TRBV7-2 and TRBJ2-1 for the parts outside the CDR3, the full variable domain is GAGVSQSPSNKVTEKGKDVELRCDPISGHTALYWYRQSLGQGLEFLIYFQGNSAPDKSGLPSDRFSAERTGGSVSTLTIQRTQQEDSAVYLCASSLSSGTLNYNEQFFGPGTRLTVL.

The sample holds one count of this clone. The chain carries TRBV7-9 and TRBJ2-2; the D gene is possibly TRBD1 (5 bases). The germline gives CDR1 SEHNR, CDR2 FQNEAQ (reference sequence). This CDR3 has 14 residues. In nucleotides, the CDR3 is TGTGCTTCTACTTGGACAATTAACACCGGGGAGCTGTTTTTT. Translation: CASTWTINTGELFF.

CDR3 loop: CASPSGKYNEQFF. Here the CDR3 DNA reads TGTGCCAGCCCTAGCGGGAAATACAATGAGCAGTTCTTC. V is TRBV7-9 and J is TRBJ2-1, with 9 bases matching TRBD2. The trim removed 8 bases at V and 4 bases at J, leaving 3 bases unmatched. Per germline, CDR1 SEHNR and CDR2 FQNEAQ (reference sequence). The CDR3 sequence is 13 residues long. Filled out from reference TRBV7-9 and TRBJ2-1, the complete variable domain reads DTGVSQNPRHKITKRGQNVTFRCDPISEHNRLYWYRQTLGQGPEFLTYFQNEAQLEKSRLLSDRFSAERPKGSFSTLEIQRTEQGDSAMYLCASPSGKYNEQFFGPGTRLTVL.

The CDR3, as DNA: TGTGCCAGCAGCCAAGATTTAGCGTACGATTCCCCAGATACGCAGTATTTT. Translating gives CASSQDLAYDSPDTQYF. The chain has TRBV4-2 and TRBJ2-3, with D perhaps TRBD2 (5 bases). The V gene's germline CDR1 is LGHNA and CDR2 YNFKEQ. The V gene lost 0 bases and the J gene lost 4 bases, with 17 bases spanning the gap. The CDR3 totals 17 residues.

The chain carries TRBV7-2 and TRBJ2-2, with TRBD2 identical over 11 bases. This CDR3 region has 19 residues. The V gene's germline CDR1 is SGHTA and CDR2 FQGNSA. Germline trimming cut 5 bases from V and 2 bases from J; bases unmatched to any gene: 13. CDR3 sequence (DNA): TGTGCCAGCAGCACCCCCCCCAGACTAGCGGGACCCAACACCGGGGAGCTGTTTTTT. Amino acid sequence: CASSTPPRLAGPNTGELFF.